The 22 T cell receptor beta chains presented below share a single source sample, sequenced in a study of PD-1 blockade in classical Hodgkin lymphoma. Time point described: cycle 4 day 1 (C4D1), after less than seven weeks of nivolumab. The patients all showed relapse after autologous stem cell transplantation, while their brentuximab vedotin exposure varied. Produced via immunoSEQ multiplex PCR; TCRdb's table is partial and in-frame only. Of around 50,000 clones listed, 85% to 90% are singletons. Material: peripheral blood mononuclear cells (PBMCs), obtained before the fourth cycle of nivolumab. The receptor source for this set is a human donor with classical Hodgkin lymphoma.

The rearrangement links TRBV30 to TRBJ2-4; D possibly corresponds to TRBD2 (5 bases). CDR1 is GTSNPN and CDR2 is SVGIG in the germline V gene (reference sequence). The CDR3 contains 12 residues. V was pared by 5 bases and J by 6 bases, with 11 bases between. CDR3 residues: CAWDRDPNIQYF. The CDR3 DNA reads TGTGCCTGGGACCGGGATCCAAACATTCAGTACTTC.

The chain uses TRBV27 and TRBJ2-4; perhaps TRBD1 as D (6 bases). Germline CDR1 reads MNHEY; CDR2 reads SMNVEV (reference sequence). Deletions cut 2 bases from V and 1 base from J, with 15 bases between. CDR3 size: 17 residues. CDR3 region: CASSLKPGAIAKNIQYF. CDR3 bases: TGTGCCAGCAGTTTAAAGCCAGGGGCGATTGCCAAAAACATTCAGTACTTC.

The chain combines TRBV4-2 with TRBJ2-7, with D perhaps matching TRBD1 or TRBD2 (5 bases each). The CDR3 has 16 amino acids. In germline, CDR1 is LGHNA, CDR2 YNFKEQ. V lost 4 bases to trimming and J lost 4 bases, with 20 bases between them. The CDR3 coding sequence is TGTGCCAGCAGCCCAAAAAGAGGGGCCAGCTATTACGAGCAGTACTTC. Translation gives CASSPKRGASYYEQYF.

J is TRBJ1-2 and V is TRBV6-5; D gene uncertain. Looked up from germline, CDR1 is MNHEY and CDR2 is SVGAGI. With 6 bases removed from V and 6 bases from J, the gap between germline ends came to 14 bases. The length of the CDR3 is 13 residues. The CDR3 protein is CASSRVGMDGYTF. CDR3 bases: TGTGCCAGCAGCCGTGTAGGGATGGATGGCTACACCTTC.

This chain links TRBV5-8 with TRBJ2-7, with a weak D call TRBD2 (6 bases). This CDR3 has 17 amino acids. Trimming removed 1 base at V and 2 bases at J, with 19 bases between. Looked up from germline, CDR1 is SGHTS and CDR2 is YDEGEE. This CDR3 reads CASSLLNPPGGPYEQYF. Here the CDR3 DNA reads TGTGCCAGCAGCTTGCTAAATCCGCCCGGGGGTCCCTACGAGCAGTACTTC.

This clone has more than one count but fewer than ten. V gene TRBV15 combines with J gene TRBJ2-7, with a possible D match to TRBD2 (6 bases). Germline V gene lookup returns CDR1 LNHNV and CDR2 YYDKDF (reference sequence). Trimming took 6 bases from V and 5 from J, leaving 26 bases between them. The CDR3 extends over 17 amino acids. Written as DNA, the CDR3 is TGTGCCACCAGGGGGAATACGAAGGGAGGAGGGGTAAACGAGCAGTACTTC. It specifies CATRGNTKGGGVNEQYF.

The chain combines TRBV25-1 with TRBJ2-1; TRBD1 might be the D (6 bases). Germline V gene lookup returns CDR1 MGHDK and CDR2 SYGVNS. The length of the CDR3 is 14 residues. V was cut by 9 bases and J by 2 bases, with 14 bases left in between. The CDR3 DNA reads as TGTGCCAGTGAAACAGGGAACCCCTACAATGAGCAGTTCTTC. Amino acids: CASETGNPYNEQFF.

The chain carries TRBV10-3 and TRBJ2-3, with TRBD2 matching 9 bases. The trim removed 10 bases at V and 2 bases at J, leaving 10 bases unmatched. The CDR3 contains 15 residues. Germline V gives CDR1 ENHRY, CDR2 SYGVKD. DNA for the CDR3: TGTGCCACTTCCTGGGCGGGAGGGTCCACAGATACGCAGTATTTT. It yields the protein CATSWAGGSTDTQYF.

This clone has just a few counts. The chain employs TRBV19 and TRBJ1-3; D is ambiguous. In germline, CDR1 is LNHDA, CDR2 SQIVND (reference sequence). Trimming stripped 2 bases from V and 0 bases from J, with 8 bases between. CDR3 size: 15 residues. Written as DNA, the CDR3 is TGTGCCAGTAGTATACTGGGTCCCTCTGGAAACACCATATATTTT. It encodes CASSILGPSGNTIYF.

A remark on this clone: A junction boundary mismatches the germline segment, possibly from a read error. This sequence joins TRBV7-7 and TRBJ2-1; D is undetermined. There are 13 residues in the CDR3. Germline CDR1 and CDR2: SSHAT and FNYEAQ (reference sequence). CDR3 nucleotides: TGTGCTAGCAGCTCGCCTGAAAGGGATGAGCAGTTCTTC. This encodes CASSSPERDEQFF.

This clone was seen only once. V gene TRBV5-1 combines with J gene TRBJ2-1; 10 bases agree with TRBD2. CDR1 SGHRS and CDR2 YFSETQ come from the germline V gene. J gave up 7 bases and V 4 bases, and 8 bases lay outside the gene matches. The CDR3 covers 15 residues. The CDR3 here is CASSVGLANTNEQFF. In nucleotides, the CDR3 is TGCGCCAGCAGCGTGGGACTAGCGAACACAAATGAGCAGTTCTTC.

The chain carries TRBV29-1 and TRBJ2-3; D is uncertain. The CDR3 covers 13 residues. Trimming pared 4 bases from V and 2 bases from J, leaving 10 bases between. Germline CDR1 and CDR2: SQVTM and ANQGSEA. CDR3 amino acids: CSVGPPYTDTQYF. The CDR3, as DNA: TGCAGCGTTGGTCCCCCCTACACAGATACGCAGTATTTT.

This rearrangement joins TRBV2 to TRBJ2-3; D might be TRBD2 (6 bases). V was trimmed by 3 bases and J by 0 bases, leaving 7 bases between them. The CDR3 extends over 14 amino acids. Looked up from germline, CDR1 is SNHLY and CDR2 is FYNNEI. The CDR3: CASSEGTSTDTQYF. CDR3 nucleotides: TGTGCCAGCAGTGAGGGGACTAGCACAGATACGCAGTATTTT.

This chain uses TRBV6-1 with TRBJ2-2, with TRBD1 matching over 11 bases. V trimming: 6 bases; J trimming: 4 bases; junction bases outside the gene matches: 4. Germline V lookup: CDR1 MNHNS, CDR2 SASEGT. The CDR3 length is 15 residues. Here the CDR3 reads CASRDGQGATGELFF. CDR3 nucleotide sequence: TGTGCCAGCAGGGATGGACAGGGGGCCACCGGGGAGCTGTTTTTT.

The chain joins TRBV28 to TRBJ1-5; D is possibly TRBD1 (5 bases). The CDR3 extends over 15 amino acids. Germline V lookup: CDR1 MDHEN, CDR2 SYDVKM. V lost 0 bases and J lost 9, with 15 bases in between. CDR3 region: CASSLWGDLAGPQHF. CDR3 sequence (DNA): TGTGCCAGCAGTTTATGGGGGGACCTCGCGGGGCCCCAGCATTTT.

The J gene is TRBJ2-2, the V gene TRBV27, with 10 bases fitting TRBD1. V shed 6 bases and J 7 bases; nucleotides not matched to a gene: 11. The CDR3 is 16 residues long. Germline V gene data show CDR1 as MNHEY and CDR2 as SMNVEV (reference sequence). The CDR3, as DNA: TGTGCCAGCAGACCCCCGGGACAGGGGTTGCTCGGGGAGCTGTTTTTT. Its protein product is CASRPPGQGLLGELFF.

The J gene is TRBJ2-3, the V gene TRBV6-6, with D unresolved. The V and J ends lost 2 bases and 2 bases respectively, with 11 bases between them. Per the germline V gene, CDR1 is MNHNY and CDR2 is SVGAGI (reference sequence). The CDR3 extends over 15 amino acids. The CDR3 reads CASSYGWRTTDTQYF. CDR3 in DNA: TGTGCCAGCAGTTACGGATGGCGGACCACAGATACGCAGTATTTT.

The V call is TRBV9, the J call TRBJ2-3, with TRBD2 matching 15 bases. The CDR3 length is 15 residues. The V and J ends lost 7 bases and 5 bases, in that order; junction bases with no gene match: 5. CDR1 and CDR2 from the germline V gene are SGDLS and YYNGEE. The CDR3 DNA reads TGTGCCAGCGCTGGACTAGCGGGAGGGCAAGATACGCAGTATTTT. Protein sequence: CASAGLAGGQDTQYF.

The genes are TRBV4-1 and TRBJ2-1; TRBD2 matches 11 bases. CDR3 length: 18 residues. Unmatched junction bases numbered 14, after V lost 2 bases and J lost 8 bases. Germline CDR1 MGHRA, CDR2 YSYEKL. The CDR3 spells CASSQKGVAGGPGYEQFF. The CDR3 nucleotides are TGCGCCAGCAGCCAAAAGGGGGTAGCGGGAGGGCCAGGCTATGAGCAGTTCTTC.

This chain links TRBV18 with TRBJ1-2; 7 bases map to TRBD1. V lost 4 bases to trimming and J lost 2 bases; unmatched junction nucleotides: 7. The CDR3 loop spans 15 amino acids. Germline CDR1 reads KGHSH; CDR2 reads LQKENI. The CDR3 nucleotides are TGTGCCAGCTCACTAAACGACAGGGAAAACTATGGCTACACCTTC. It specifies CASSLNDRENYGYTF.

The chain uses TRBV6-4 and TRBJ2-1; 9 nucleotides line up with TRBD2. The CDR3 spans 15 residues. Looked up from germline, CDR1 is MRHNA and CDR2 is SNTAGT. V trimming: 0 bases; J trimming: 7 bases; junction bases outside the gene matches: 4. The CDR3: CASSDSKREVNEQFF. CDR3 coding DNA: TGTGCCAGCAGTGACTCCAAGCGGGAGGTTAATGAGCAGTTCTTC.

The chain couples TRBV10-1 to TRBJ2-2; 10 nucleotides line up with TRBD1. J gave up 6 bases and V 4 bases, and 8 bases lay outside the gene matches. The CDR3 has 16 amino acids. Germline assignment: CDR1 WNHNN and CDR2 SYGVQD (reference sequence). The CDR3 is CASSVGTGVKAGELFF. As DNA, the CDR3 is TGCGCCAGCAGTGTCGGGACAGGGGTAAAGGCCGGGGAGCTGTTTTTT.